This TCR beta chain was obtained from a study of cytomegalovirus exposure and HLA in healthy donors. Findings of the study overall: Most subjects had HLA-A and HLA-B alleles reportedly predicted accurately by TCR beta sequences. In an earlier analysis, about 87% or about 30%: the productive usage of most TCR beta V segments. Cytomegalovirus association was listed for 164 TCR beta chains. High specificity and sensitivity for cytomegalovirus status were reported for the classifier.

The PCR was carried out with 60 Vbeta primers and 13 Jbeta primers. Assay: immunoSEQ multiplex PCR; the TCRdb copy retains only in-frame clones and omits some. Of fewer than 200,000 clones in the sample, almost 75% were seen once. On this clone: Its matching antigen is unknown.

CDR3 length: 15 amino acids. Germline lookup yields CDR1 SQVTM and CDR2 ANQGSEA. Trimming pared 6 bases from V and 4 bases from J, leaving 21 bases between. The specimen sequenced was PBMCs. The TCR was taken from a woman aged 18-30 years in good health and CMV-seropositive. The chain employs TRBV29-1 and TRBJ1-2, with D unclear. The CDR3 loop is CSVVVWLAGGYGYTF. In nucleotides, the CDR3 is TGCAGCGTCGTGGTCTGGTTAGCCGGCGGCTATGGCTACACCTTC.